This T cell receptor beta chain was captured by sequencing in a study of cytomegalovirus exposure and HLA in healthy donors. Germline V CDR1 and CDR2: SGHDT, YYEEEE. This CDR3 is 15 amino acids long. V trimming: 4 bases; J trimming: 4 bases; junction bases outside the gene matches: 8. With 60 Vbeta and 13 Jbeta primers, the PCR was carried out. Here immunoSEQ multiplex PCR was the method, and the copy in TCRdb shows in-frame clones only, minus some. The profile shows about 200,000 clones, 79% of them singletons. The sequence was obtained from a woman aged 25-40 years in good health and CMV-seropositive. The chain has TRBV5-6 and TRBJ2-1, with TRBD1 matching 7 bases. Sequenced: PBMCs. The CDR3 sequence: CASSPRGQRYNEQFF. CDR3 sequence (DNA): TGTGCCAGCAGCCCACGGGGACAGCGATACAATGAGCAGTTCTTC.